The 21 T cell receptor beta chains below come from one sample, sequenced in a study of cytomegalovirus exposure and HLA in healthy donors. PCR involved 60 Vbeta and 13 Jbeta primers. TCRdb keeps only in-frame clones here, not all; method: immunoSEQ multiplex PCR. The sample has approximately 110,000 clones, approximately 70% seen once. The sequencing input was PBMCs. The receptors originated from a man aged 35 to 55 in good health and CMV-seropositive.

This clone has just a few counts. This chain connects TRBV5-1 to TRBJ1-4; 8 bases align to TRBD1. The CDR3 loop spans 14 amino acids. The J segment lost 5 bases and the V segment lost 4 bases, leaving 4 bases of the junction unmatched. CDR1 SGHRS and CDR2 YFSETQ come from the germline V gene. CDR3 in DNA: TGCGCCAGCAGCCTGGACAGGGCCAATGAAAAACTGTTTTTT. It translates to CASSLDRANEKLFF.

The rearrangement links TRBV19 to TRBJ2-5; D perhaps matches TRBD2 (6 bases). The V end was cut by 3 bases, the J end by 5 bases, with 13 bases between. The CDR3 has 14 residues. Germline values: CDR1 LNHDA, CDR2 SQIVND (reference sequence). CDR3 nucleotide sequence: TGTGCCAGTAGTATGAGTGCCGGAGGGGAGACCCAGTACTTC. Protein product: CASSMSAGGETQYF.

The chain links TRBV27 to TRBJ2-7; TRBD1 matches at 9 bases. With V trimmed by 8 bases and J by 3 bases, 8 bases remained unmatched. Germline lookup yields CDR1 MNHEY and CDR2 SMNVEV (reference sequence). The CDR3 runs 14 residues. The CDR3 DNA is TGTGCCAGCTGTTCCGGACAGGGGCTCTACGAGCAGTACTTC. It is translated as CASCSGQGLYEQYF.

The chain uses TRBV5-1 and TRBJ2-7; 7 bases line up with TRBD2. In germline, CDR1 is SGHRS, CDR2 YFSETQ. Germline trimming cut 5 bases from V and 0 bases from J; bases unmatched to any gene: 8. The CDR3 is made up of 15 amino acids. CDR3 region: CASRTGLESSYEQYF. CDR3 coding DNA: TGCGCCAGCAGGACCGGACTAGAGAGCTCCTACGAGCAGTACTTC.

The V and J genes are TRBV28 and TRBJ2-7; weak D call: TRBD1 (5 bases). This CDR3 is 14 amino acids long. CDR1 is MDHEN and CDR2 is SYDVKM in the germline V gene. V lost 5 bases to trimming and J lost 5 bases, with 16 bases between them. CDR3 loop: CASSPYFQGNEQYF. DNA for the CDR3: TGTGCCAGCAGTCCCTACTTCCAGGGAAACGAGCAGTACTTC.

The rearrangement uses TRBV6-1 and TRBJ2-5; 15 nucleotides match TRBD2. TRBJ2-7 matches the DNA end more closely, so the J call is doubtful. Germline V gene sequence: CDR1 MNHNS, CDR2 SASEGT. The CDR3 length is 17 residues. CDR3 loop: CASSGGLAGGPPYEQYF. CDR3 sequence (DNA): TGTGCCAGCAGTGGAGGACTAGCGGGAGGGCCCCCCTACGAGCAGTACTTC.

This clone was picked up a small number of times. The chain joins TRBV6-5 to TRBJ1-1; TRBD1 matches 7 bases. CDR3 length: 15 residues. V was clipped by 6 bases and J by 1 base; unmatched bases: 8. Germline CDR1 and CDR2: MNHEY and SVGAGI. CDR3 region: CASSLSGTANTEAFF. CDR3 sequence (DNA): TGTGCCAGCAGCTTATCCGGGACAGCGAACACTGAAGCTTTCTTT.

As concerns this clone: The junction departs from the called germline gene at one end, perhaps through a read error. In DNA, the CDR3 is TGTGCCAGCAGCCCACGACAGGGGGGCTATGGCTACCCCTTC. Protein sequence: CASSPRQGGYGYPF. V and J are TRBV11-2 and TRBJ1-2; TRBD1 aligns across 9 bases. CDR3 length equals 14 residues. Germline V lookup: CDR1 SGHAT, CDR2 FQNNGV.

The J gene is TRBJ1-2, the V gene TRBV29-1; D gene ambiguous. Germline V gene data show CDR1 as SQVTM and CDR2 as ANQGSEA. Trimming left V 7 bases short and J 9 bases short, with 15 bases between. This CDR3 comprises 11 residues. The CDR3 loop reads CSDLRSPSYTF. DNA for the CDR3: TGCAGCGATTTAAGGAGCCCGAGCTACACCTTC.

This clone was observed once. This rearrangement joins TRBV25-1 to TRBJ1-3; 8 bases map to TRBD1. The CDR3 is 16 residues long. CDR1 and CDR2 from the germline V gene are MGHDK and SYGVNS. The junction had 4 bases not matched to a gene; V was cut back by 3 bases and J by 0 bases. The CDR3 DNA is TGTGCCAGCAGTGATAGGACAGGGCTCTCTGGAAACACCATATATTTT. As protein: CASSDRTGLSGNTIYF.

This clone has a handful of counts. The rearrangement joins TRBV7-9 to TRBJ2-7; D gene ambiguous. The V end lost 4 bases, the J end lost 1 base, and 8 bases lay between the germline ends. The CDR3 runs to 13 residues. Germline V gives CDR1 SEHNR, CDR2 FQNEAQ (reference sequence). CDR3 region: CASSSSLSYEQYF. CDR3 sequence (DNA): TGTGCCAGCAGCTCCTCTTTGTCCTACGAGCAGTACTTC. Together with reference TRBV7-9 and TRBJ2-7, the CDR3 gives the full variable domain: DTGVSQNPRHKITKRGQNVTFRCDPISEHNRLYWYRQTLGQGPEFLTYFQNEAQLEKSRLLSDRFSAERPKGSFSTLEIQRTEQGDSAMYLCASSSSLSYEQYFGPGTRLTVT.

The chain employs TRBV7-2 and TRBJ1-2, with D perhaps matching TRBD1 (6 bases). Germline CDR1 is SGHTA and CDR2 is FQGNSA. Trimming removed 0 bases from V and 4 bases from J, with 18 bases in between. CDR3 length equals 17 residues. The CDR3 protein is CASSLATGPLTFYGYTF. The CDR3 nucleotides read TGTGCCAGCAGCTTAGCCACAGGGCCTCTTACCTTCTATGGCTACACCTTC. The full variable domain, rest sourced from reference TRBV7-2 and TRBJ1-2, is GAGVSQSPSNKVTEKGKDVELRCDPISGHTALYWYRQSLGQGLEFLIYFQGNSAPDKSGLPSDRFSAERTGGSVSTLTIQRTQQEDSAVYLCASSLATGPLTFYGYTFGSGTRLTVV.

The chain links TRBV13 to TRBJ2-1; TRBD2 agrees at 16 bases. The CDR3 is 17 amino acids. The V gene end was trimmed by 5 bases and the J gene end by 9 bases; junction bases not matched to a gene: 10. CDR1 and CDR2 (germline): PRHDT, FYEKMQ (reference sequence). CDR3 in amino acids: CASSLEGLAGGRGEQFF. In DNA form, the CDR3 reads TGTGCCAGCAGCCTAGAGGGACTAGCGGGAGGGCGAGGTGAGCAGTTCTTC.

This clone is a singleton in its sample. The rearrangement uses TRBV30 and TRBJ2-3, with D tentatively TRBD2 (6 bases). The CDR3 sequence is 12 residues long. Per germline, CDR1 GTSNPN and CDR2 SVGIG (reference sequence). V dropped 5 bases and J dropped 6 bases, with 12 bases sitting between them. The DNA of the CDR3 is TGTGCCTGGGGTTTGGGAGGCGATACGCAGTATTTT. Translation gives CAWGLGGDTQYF.

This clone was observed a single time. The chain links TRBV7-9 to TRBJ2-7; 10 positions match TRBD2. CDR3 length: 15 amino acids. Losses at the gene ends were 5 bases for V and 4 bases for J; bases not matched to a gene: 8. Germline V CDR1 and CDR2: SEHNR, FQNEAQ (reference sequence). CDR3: CASSQLAGFRYEQYF. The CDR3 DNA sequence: TGTGCCAGCAGCCAACTAGCGGGATTTAGATACGAGCAGTACTTC.

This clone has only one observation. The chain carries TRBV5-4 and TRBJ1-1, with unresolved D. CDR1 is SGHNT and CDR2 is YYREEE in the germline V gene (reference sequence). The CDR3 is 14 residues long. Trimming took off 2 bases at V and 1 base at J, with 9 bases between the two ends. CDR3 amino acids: CASSFNLANTEAFF. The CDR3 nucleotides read TGTGCCAGCAGCTTTAATCTGGCGAACACTGAAGCTTTCTTT.

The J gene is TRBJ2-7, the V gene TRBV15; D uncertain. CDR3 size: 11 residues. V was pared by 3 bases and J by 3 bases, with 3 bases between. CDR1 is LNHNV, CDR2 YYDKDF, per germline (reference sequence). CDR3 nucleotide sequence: TGTGCCACCAGCAGCAACTACGAGCAGTACTTC. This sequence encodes CATSSNYEQYF. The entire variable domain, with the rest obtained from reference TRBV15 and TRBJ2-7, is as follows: DAMVIQNPRYQVTQFGKPVTLSCSQTLNHNVMYWYQQKSSQAPKLLFHYYDKDFNNEADTPDNFQSRRPNTSFCFLDIRSPGLGDTAMYLCATSSNYEQYFGPGTRLTVT.

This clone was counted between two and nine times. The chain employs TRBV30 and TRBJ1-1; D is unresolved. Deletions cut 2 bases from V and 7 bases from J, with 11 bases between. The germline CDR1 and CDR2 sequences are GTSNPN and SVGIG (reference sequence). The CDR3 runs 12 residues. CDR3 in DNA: TGTGCCTGGAGTCCCCAGGCTGATGAAGCTTTCTTT. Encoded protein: CAWSPQADEAFF. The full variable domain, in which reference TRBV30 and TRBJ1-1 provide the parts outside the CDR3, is SQTIHQWPATLVQPVGSPLSLECTVEGTSNPNLYWYRQAAGRGLQLLFYSVGIGQISSEVPQNLSASRPQDRQFILSSKKLLLSDSGFYLCAWSPQADEAFFGQGTRLTVV.

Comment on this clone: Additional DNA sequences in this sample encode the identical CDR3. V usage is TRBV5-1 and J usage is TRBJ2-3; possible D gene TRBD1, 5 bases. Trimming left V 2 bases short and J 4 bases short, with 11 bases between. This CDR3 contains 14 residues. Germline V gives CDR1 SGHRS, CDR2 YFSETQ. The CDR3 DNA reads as TGCGCCAGCAGCTTAGGCAGGGTGGCAGATACGCAGTATTTT. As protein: CASSLGRVADTQYF. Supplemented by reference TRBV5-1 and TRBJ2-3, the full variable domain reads KAGVTQTPRYLIKTRGQQVTLSCSPISGHRSVSWYQQTPGQGLQFLFEYFSETQRNKGNFPGRFSGRQFSNSRSEMNVSTLELGDSALYLCASSLGRVADTQYFGPGTRLTVL.

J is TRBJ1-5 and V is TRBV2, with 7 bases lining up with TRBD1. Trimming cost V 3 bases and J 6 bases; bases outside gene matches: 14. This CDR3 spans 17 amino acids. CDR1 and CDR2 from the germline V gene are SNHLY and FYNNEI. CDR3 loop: CASSERGQRFGGQPQHF. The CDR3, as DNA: TGTGCCAGCAGTGAGAGGGGGCAACGCTTTGGGGGTCAGCCCCAGCATTTT.

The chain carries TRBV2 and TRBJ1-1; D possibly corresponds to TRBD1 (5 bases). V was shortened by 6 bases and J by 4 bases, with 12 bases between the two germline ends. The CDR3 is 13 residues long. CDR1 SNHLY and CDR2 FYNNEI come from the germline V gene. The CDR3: CASSHDQGTEAFF. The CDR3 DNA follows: TGTGCCAGCAGCCACGACCAGGGCACTGAAGCTTTCTTT. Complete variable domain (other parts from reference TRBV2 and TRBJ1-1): EPEVTQTPSHQVTQMGQEVILRCVPISNHLYFYWYRQILGQKVEFLVSFYNNEISEKSEIFDDQFSVERPDGSNFTLKIRSTKLEDSAMYFCASSHDQGTEAFFGQGTRLTVV.